The 17 T cell receptor beta chains presented below share a single source sample, sequenced in a study of human T cells and chemical hapten exposure. TCRdb called the RACE reads again in MiXCR, with one record for every CDR3 protein. The data show approximately 95,000 distinct CDR3 sequences, with roughly 11% seen just once and approximately 3.4% held by the top ten. The time point was: patch test 2, 6 weeks after DPC sensitization. Treatment defined: therapeutic diphenylcyclopropenone sensitization with weekly scalp DPC. The source was whole blood, collected in connection with sensitization to the hapten diphenylcyclopropenone (DPC). The receptor source for this set is a middle-aged woman with alopecia areata. Some clones in this sample may be carry-over from other donors' samples.

This clonotype was counted at least ten times. The chain recombines TRBV4-3 with TRBJ2-7; 9 bases line up with TRBD2. CDR3 length: 15 residues. Germline CDR1 reads LGHNA; CDR2 reads YSLEER. V lost 2 bases and J lost 3; bases outside the gene matches: 5. The CDR3 sequence: CASSQSSGANYEQYF. DNA for the CDR3: TGCGCCAGCAGCCAATCTAGCGGGGCAAACTACGAGCAGTACTTC.

This clonotype came up many times. CDR3 nucleotide sequence: TGCAGCGTTGAAGGACAGGGTAGCACTGAAGCTTTCTTT. Translation: CSVEGQGSTEAFF. J is TRBJ1-1 and V is TRBV29-1; 7 positions match TRBD1. CDR1 and CDR2 from the germline V gene are SQVTM and ANQGSEA. The CDR3 is 13 residues long. The V and J ends lost 1 base and 4 bases, in that order; junction bases with no gene match: 3. The whole variable domain, filled in from reference TRBV29-1 and TRBJ1-1, reads SAVISQKPSRDICQRGTSLTIQCQVDSQVTMMFWYRQQPGQSLTLIATANQGSEATYESGFVIDKFPISRPNLTFSTLTVSNMSPEDSSIYLCSVEGQGSTEAFFGQGTRLTVV.

This chain uses TRBV7-9 with TRBJ2-7, with D uncertain. Germline V gene sequence: CDR1 SEHNR, CDR2 FQNEAQ (reference sequence). The CDR3 totals 14 residues. V was clipped by 5 bases and J by 0 bases, with 11 bases between them. The CDR3: CASSAGPSSYEQYF. For the CDR3, the DNA is TGTGCCAGCAGCGCCGGGCCAAGCTCCTACGAGCAGTACTTC.

The chain recombines TRBV6-6 with TRBJ1-6; D call uncertain. From germline, CDR1 is MNHNY and CDR2 SVGAGI (reference sequence). Trimming cost V 9 bases and J 7 bases, with 10 bases left between them. The length of the CDR3 is 12 residues. The CDR3, as DNA: TGTGCCAGTTTGAAGTGGAATTCACCCCTCCACTTT. This gives the protein CASLKWNSPLHF.

This chain links TRBV7-2 with TRBJ1-6; D uncertain. Germline CDR1 and CDR2: SGHTA and FQGNSA. The CDR3 extends over 15 amino acids. V was cut by 1 base and J by 0 bases, with 4 bases left in between. Written as DNA, the CDR3 is TGTGCCAGCAGCTTAGAGAGCTCCTATAATTCACCCCTCCACTTT. It codes for CASSLESSYNSPLHF.

This clonotype was counted at least ten times. The chain combines TRBV7-3 with TRBJ1-2, with D perhaps TRBD1 (5 bases). Trimming pared 7 bases from V and 8 bases from J, leaving 14 bases between. The CDR3 length is 12 residues. CDR1 is SGHTA and CDR2 is FQGTGA in the germline V gene. CDR3 bases: TGTGCCAGCACCTTGGGGGGTAGCGGCTACACCTTC. Translation gives CASTLGGSGYTF.

The chain uses TRBV7-2 and TRBJ2-7; TRBD1 agrees at 7 bases. Per the germline V gene, CDR1 is SGHTA and CDR2 is FQGNSA. The CDR3 runs to 14 residues. The junction had 10 bases not matched to a gene; V was cut back by 5 bases and J by 6 bases. The CDR3 region is CASSPQTGQLEQYF. The CDR3 DNA is TGTGCCAGCAGCCCACAGACGGGACAGCTCGAGCAGTACTTC.

In its sample, this clonotype ranks as medium-sized (0.01 to 0.1%). The chain joins TRBV3-1 to TRBJ1-5, with 9 positions matching TRBD1. The trim removed 4 bases at V and 1 base at J, leaving 2 bases unmatched. CDR3 size: 15 residues. The V gene's germline CDR1 is LGHDT and CDR2 YNNKEL (reference sequence). CDR3 coding DNA: TGTGCCAGCAGCCCGACAGGGGGAAGCAATCAGCCCCAGCATTTT. Translated, it gives CASSPTGGSNQPQHF.

The table lists this clonotype with a few counts. The chain uses TRBV6-5 and TRBJ2-1; 14 nucleotides align to TRBD2. Losses at the gene ends were 5 bases for V and 2 bases for J; bases not matched to a gene: 14. The CDR3 spans 20 residues. Germline V gene data show CDR1 as MNHEY and CDR2 as SVGAGI. As DNA, the CDR3 is TGTGCCAGCAGTATGCGAACCGGGACTAGCGGGGGAGATACCTACAATGAGCAGTTCTTC. Translated: CASSMRTGTSGGDTYNEQFF.

This clonotype showed up many times. The rearrangement joins TRBV6-2 or TRBV6-3 to TRBJ2-7; D remains ambiguous. The V end was cut by 7 bases, the J end by 7 bases, with 20 bases between. The CDR3 totals 14 residues. Germline V lookup: CDR1 MNHEY, CDR2 SVGEGT. The CDR3 spells CASTNGRRVSEQYF. DNA of the CDR3: TGTGCCAGCACCAACGGGCGTAGAGTTTCTGAGCAGTACTTC.

In its sample, this clonotype was seen many times. The chain is built from TRBV7-9 and TRBJ1-3; unclear D gene. V lost 5 bases and J lost 8, with 10 bases in between. Germline-derived CDR1 and CDR2 are SEHNR and FQNEAQ (reference sequence). CDR3 length equals 12 residues. CDR3 in amino acids: CASSRTWDTIYF. In nucleotides, the CDR3 is TGTGCCAGCAGCCGGACCTGGGACACCATATATTTT.

This clonotype was seen ten or more times. The chain employs TRBV29-1 and TRBJ1-1; 12 bases agree with TRBD1. After removal of 7 bases from V and 9 bases from J, the junction contained 15 bases not matched to a gene. There are 15 residues in the CDR3. Germline loops: CDR1 SQVTM, CDR2 ANQGSEA. CDR3 region: CSGEGQGAFPPQAFF. The CDR3 DNA sequence: TGCAGCGGGGAGGGACAGGGGGCGTTCCCCCCCCAAGCTTTCTTT. Variable domain in full (rest from reference TRBV29-1 and TRBJ1-1): SAVISQKPSRDICQRGTSLTIQCQVDSQVTMMFWYRQQPGQSLTLIATANQGSEATYESGFVIDKFPISRPNLTFSTLTVSNMSPEDSSIYLCSGEGQGAFPPQAFFGQGTRLTVV.

This clonotype was seen ten or more times. The gene calls are TRBV12-3 or TRBV12-4 and TRBJ1-4; D uncertain. The CDR3 is 13 residues long. Trimming stripped 3 bases from V and 5 bases from J, with 7 bases between. CDR3 coding DNA: TGTGCCAGCAGTTTCAGTCCCAATGAAAAACTGTTTTTT. Amino acids: CASSFSPNEKLFF.

Only a few counts were recorded for this clonotype. The J gene is TRBJ2-1, the V gene TRBV29-1; 9 bases map to TRBD1. The CDR3 is 17 amino acids. Unmatched junction bases numbered 13, after V lost 4 bases and J lost 3 bases. Germline V CDR1 and CDR2: SQVTM, ANQGSEA. CDR3 in amino acids: CSVGVLGQGNNYNEQFF. CDR3 DNA: TGCAGCGTTGGCGTCCTGGGACAGGGAAACAACTACAATGAGCAGTTCTTC.

This clonotype was counted ten times or more. The J gene is TRBJ1-4, the V gene TRBV7-9; D possibly corresponds to TRBD1 (5 bases). Trimming took off 4 bases at V and 5 bases at J, with 8 bases between the two ends. Germline CDR1 SEHNR, CDR2 FQNEAQ (reference sequence). The CDR3 runs 13 residues. CDR3 amino acids: CASSSGANEKLFF. CDR3 DNA sequence: TGTGCCAGCAGCTCCGGGGCGAATGAAAAACTGTTTTTT.

The gene calls are TRBV3-1 and TRBJ2-3; D remains unclear. This CDR3 contains 13 residues. CDR1 and CDR2 from the germline V gene are LGHDT and YNNKEL (reference sequence). Trimming removed 1 base from V and 7 bases from J, with 9 bases in between. The DNA of the CDR3 is TGTGCCAGCAGCCAAGGCTTCCGGAATACGCAGTATTTT. Translated: CASSQGFRNTQYF.

V is TRBV6-5 and J is TRBJ2-1; the match to TRBD2 covers 10 bases. Germline CDR1 is MNHEY and CDR2 is SVGAGI. Germline trimming cut 7 bases from V and 2 bases from J; bases unmatched to any gene: 2. CDR3 size: 14 residues. The CDR3 nucleotides are TGTGCCAGCACAGCGGGAGGGCCCTACAATGAGCAGTTCTTC. It yields the protein CASTAGGPYNEQFF.